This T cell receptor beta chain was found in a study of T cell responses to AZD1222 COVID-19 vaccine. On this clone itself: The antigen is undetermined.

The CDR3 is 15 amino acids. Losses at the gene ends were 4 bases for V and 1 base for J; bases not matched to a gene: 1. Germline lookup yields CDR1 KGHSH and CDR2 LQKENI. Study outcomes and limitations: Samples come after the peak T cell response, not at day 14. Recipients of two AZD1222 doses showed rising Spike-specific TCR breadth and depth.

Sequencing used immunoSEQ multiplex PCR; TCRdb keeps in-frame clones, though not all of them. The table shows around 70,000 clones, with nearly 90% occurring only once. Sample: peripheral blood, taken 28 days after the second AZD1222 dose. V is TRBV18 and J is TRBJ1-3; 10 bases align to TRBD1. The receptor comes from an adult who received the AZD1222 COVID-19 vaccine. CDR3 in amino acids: CASSRDRGSGNTIYF. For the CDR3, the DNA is TGTGCCAGCTCACGGGACAGGGGATCTGGAAACACCATATATTTT.